This paragraph covers one T cell receptor (beta chain) sequence. Using its own MiXCR run on the RT-PCR reads, TCRdb lists one record per CDR3 protein. The table includes under 200,000 distinct CDR3 sequences, approximately 24% detected once. This sample was included in a study of patients and donors after allogeneic stem cell transplantation. Germline loops: CDR1 SQVTM, CDR2 ANQGSEA. V gave up 7 bases and J gave up 6 bases, with 18 bases separating them. The CDR3 is 14 amino acids. J is TRBJ2-2 and V is TRBV29-1; TRBD2 might be the D (6 bases). Sequenced material: blood, either unsorted or a sorted T cell fraction (not recorded which). The clonotype originates from a human donor who was either an allogeneic HSCT recipient or a stem cell or donor lymphocyte infusion donor (not recorded which). It is not recorded whose cells these are; they may come from a transplant donor. The DNA of the CDR3 is TGCAGCGGCCTCCTCGCCGGGGGAGCCGGGGAGCTGTTTTTT. Translated: CSGLLAGGAGELFF.